This T cell receptor (beta chain) was obtained from a study of T cells in Graves' hyperthyroidism and ophthalmopathy. About the research overall: Initial diagnosis, before any treatment, was when peripheral blood was collected.

Findings of the study overall: The model's output predicted ophthalmopathy at a median of around 6.9 months prior to onset.

Comments on this clonotype: Its antigen is as yet unknown.

Fresh peripheral blood, 9.5 to 10 ml of it, supplied the PBMCs. This CDR3 has 14 residues. The V end lost 4 bases, the J end lost 1 base, and 8 bases lay between the germline ends. The V gene's germline CDR1 is SGHRS and CDR2 YFSETQ. The investigators amplified TCR beta CDR3 regions from RNA transcripts. With the HTBI primer set, the TCR CDR3 went through a first round of RT-PCR. TCRdb re-analysed the multiplex PCR reads in MiXCR, keeping a single row per CDR3 protein. This table holds around 520,000 distinct CDR3 sequences, approximately 15% found once. The chain joins TRBV5-1 to TRBJ2-2, with a weak D call TRBD1 (6 bases). Sequences were obtained from blood. The TCR originated in a woman in her late teens or twenties with Graves' hyperthyroidism. The CDR3 is CASSGQWNTGELFF. In nucleotides, the CDR3 is TGCGCCAGCAGCGGACAGTGGAACACCGGGGAGCTGTTTTTT.